This entry lists 26 T cell receptor beta chains sequenced from one sample in a study of shared clonotypes between healthy human individuals (dated by TCRdb to 2018 to 2020). Libraries were prepared through the immunoSEQ multiplex PCR assay. In its TCRdb copy, this immuneACCESS table keeps in-frame sequences only and misses some clones. Where compared with another copy, unresolved V genes explain less than half of these, and the others have no known cause. This sample lists around 440,000 clones; approximately 80% were detected once. Jointly, the top ten make up approximately 12% of the sample. Sequenced: PBMCs. The receptors come from a woman aged 40 to 50 in good health. Some clones in this sample may be carry-over from other donors' samples.

This chain links TRBV7-3 with TRBJ2-3; 9 bases are a match to TRBD2. This CDR3 has 15 amino acids. Germline trimming cut 5 bases from V and 1 base from J; bases unmatched to any gene: 4. CDR1 is SGHTA and CDR2 is FQGTGA in the germline V gene. The CDR3 is CASSPRLAGTDTQYF. Written as DNA, the CDR3 is TGTGCCAGCAGCCCGCGACTAGCGGGCACAGATACGCAGTATTTT. Full variable domain (outside the CDR3, taken from reference TRBV7-3 and TRBJ2-3): GAGVSQTPSNKVTEKGKYVELRCDPISGHTALYWYRQSLGQGPEFLIYFQGTGAADDSGLPNDRFFAVRPEGSVSTLKIQRTERGDSAVYLCASSPRLAGTDTQYFGPGTRLTVL.

The count of this clone is one. The chain combines TRBV28 with TRBJ2-7, with D perhaps TRBD2 (6 bases). This CDR3 is 15 amino acids long. Trimming stripped 1 base from V and 4 bases from J, with 14 bases between. The germline CDR1 and CDR2 sequences are MDHEN and SYDVKM. Written as DNA, the CDR3 is TGTGCCAGCAGTTTATTGGAGGGGAGGTCTTACGAGCAGTACTTC. This gives the protein CASSLLEGRSYEQYF.

The chain joins TRBV7-9 to TRBJ2-1; D unclear. Germline V CDR1 and CDR2: SEHNR, FQNEAQ (reference sequence). This CDR3 spans 15 amino acids. Trimming took off 5 bases at V and 8 bases at J, with 19 bases between the two ends. CDR3 nucleotides: TGTGCCAGCAGCCGTGGGCTAGGCGACGTGGATGAGCAGTTCTTC. This sequence encodes CASSRGLGDVDEQFF.

The CDR3 region is CASSYSGRPPYEQYF. The CDR3 DNA sequence: TGTGCCAGCAGTTACTCGGGAAGGCCACCCTACGAGCAGTACTTC. The genes are TRBV6-6 and TRBJ2-7, with D hard to call. The CDR3 has 15 amino acids. Between the trimmed V and J ends, which lost 0 bases and 2 bases, there was a span of 11 bases. Germline assignment: CDR1 MNHNY and CDR2 SVGAGI (reference sequence).

This chain joins TRBV7-6 and TRBJ1-4; no definite D call. Germline values: CDR1 SGHVS, CDR2 FNYEAQ. The CDR3 covers 15 residues. V lost 1 base, J lost 3 bases, and 9 bases lay in between. CDR3 in amino acids: CASSLGNSPNEKLFF. The CDR3 nucleotides read TGTGCCAGCAGCTTAGGGAACAGTCCTAATGAAAAACTGTTTTTT.

V gene TRBV9 combines with J gene TRBJ2-1; D is unclear. The length of the CDR3 is 14 residues. The germline V gene has CDR1 SGDLS and CDR2 YYNGEE. Trimming took off 0 bases at V and 10 bases at J, with 14 bases between the two ends. The CDR3 region has the DNA TGTGCCAGCAGCGTAGAGGGTAGCTTCTGGGAGCAGTTCTTC. It yields the protein CASSVEGSFWEQFF.

V gene TRBV2 combines with J gene TRBJ1-1; TRBD1 is a possible D gene (5 bases). The CDR3 has 13 amino acids. The V end lost 10 bases, the J end lost 1 base, and 13 bases lay between the germline ends. Germline-derived CDR1 and CDR2 are SNHLY and FYNNEI. CDR3 sequence: CATGTERNTEAFF. The CDR3 nucleotides read TGTGCCACAGGGACGGAAAGGAACACTGAAGCTTTCTTT.

The chain uses TRBV7-2 and TRBJ2-3; D call uncertain. CDR1 SGHTA and CDR2 FQGNSA come from the germline V gene. With 3 bases removed from V and 4 bases from J, the gap between germline ends came to 11 bases. The CDR3 consists of 14 residues. The CDR3 sequence is CASSLVAWADTQYF. CDR3 bases: TGTGCCAGCAGCTTGGTGGCCTGGGCAGATACGCAGTATTTT.

This clone showed up just once. This is likely an artifact of a read error, given a far larger clone one base away. The V call is TRBV4-1, the J call TRBJ2-7; D possibly corresponds to TRBD2 (5 bases). This CDR3 comprises 15 residues. In germline, CDR1 is MGHRA, CDR2 YSYEKL. V dropped 4 bases and J dropped 1 base, with 14 bases sitting between them. CDR3 nucleotide sequence: TGCGCCAGCAGCCCCCGGGGTCAGCCATCCTACGAGCAGTACTTC. The encoded protein is CASSPRGQPSYEQYF.

As concerns this clone: Given a far larger clone just one base away, this is likely a sequencing read error. The same CDR3 arises from other DNA sequences in this sample as well. The J gene is TRBJ1-5, the V gene TRBV28; no clear D gene. The CDR3 has 13 amino acids. V lost 2 bases and J 11 bases, leaving 13 bases between the germline ends. The germline V gene has CDR1 MDHEN and CDR2 SYDVKM. The CDR3 sequence: CASSLAVIGTQHF. The CDR3 nucleotides read TGTGCCAGCAGTTTAGCAGTTATCGGCACCCAGCATTTT.

The chain couples TRBV6-5 to TRBJ2-5; D may match TRBD1 or TRBD2 (5 bases each). This CDR3 has 14 amino acids. Per the germline V gene, CDR1 is MNHEY and CDR2 is SVGAGI. With 2 bases removed from V and 1 base from J, the gap between germline ends came to 8 bases. The chain's CDR3 is CASSYGTAQETQYF. The DNA for the CDR3 is TGTGCCAGCAGTTACGGGACGGCCCAAGAGACCCAGTACTTC.

For the CDR3, the DNA is TGTGCCAGCAGCTTCCAGGGGGCCGGGAACACTGAAGCTTTCTTT. Amino acid sequence: CASSFQGAGNTEAFF. The chain joins TRBV7-3 to TRBJ1-1; TRBD1 aligns across 8 bases. Per germline, CDR1 SGHTA and CDR2 FQGTGA. V lost 3 bases and J lost 1; bases outside the gene matches: 4. The CDR3 is made up of 15 amino acids. The full variable domain, rest sourced from reference TRBV7-3 and TRBJ1-1, is GAGVSQTPSNKVTEKGKYVELRCDPISGHTALYWYRQSLGQGPEFLIYFQGTGAADDSGLPNDRFFAVRPEGSVSTLKIQRTERGDSAVYLCASSFQGAGNTEAFFGQGTRLTVV.

This chain uses TRBV7-8 with TRBJ2-7; D is perhaps TRBD2 (6 bases). The germline V gene has CDR1 SGHVS and CDR2 FQNEAQ. The CDR3 runs to 15 residues. Trimming removed 3 bases at V and 1 base at J, with 13 bases between. The CDR3 bases are TGTGCCAGCAGCTTTTGGAGGGAGCGGTCCTACGAGCAGTACTTC. Protein: CASSFWRERSYEQYF.

This clone has a count of ten or more. The same CDR3 arises from other DNA sequences in this sample as well. The V gene is TRBV13, the J gene TRBJ2-5, with D possibly being TRBD1 or TRBD2 (5 bases each). V lost 7 bases and J 0 bases, leaving 15 bases between the germline ends. CDR1 and CDR2 (germline): PRHDT, FYEKMQ (reference sequence). The CDR3 runs 15 residues. CDR3 sequence (DNA): TGTGCCAGCACCCGAGGGGAAATGAACCAAGAGACCCAGTACTTC. This codes for CASTRGEMNQETQYF.

About this clone: This may stem from a read error, because a much larger clone lies one nucleotide away. The sample contains more than one DNA sequence encoding this CDR3. This chain connects TRBV14 to TRBJ2-3; 9 bases fit TRBD2. V was pared by 4 bases and J by 0 bases, with 2 bases of the junction left unmatched. The CDR3 covers 15 residues. Germline CDR1 SGHDN, CDR2 FVKESK. The CDR3 coding sequence is TGTGCCAGCAGCCGCACTAGCGGGAGCACAGATACGCAGTATTTT. Its protein is CASSRTSGSTDTQYF.

CDR3 sequence reads: CASSQGGQHNSPLHF. In DNA form, the CDR3 reads TGTGCCAGCAGCCAGGGAGGGCAGCATAATTCACCCCTCCACTTT. The rearrangement joins TRBV5-4 to TRBJ1-6, with D possibly matching TRBD1 (5 bases). Germline V lookup: CDR1 SGHNT, CDR2 YYREEE (reference sequence). V lost 4 bases and J 5 bases, leaving 13 bases between the germline ends. The CDR3 has 15 amino acids.

On this clone: A read error likely explains this, since a far larger clone differs by one base. As the CDR3 is not closed by the conserved phenylalanine or tryptophan, this likely results from a read error. The chain recombines TRBV25-1 with TRBJ2-7, with 7 positions matching TRBD1. Germline V gene sequence: CDR1 MGHDK, CDR2 SYGVNS. The CDR3 totals 13 residues. V dropped 7 bases and J dropped 5; count of bases not matched to a gene: 8. DNA for the CDR3: TGTGCCAGCATAGACAGGGCCTGGAACGAGCAGTACTCC. Protein sequence: CASIDRAWNEQYS.

This clone was picked up a small number of times. The chain uses TRBV21-1 and TRBJ1-5; the tabulated D call, TRBD1, remains unverified against the DNA. TRBV21-1 is a pseudogene. The CDR3 covers 17 residues. CDR3 DNA: TGTGCCAGCAGCCGACGAGACAGAATCTATAGCAATCAGCCCCAGCATTTT. Its translation is CASSRRDRIYSNQPQHF.

The chain employs TRBV30 and TRBJ2-1, with 7 nucleotides matching TRBD2. Germline V gives CDR1 GTSNPN, CDR2 SVGIG (reference sequence). This CDR3 spans 13 amino acids. V lost 5 bases, J lost 5 bases, and 6 bases stayed unmatched. DNA of the CDR3: TGTGCCTGGTCCGCCGGGACTAACAATGAGCAGTTCTTC. Translating gives CAWSAGTNNEQFF. The full variable domain, in which reference TRBV30 and TRBJ2-1 provide the parts outside the CDR3, is SQTIHQWPATLVQPVGSPLSLECTVEGTSNPNLYWYRQAAGRGLQLLFYSVGIGQISSEVPQNLSASRPQDRQFILSSKKLLLSDSGFYLCAWSAGTNNEQFFGPGTRLTVL.

The chain uses TRBV5-6 and TRBJ2-2; the D is unclear. The CDR3 runs to 11 residues. V lost 3 bases to trimming and J lost 8 bases, with 5 bases between them. Germline CDR1 and CDR2: SGHDT and YYEEEE. DNA for the CDR3: TGTGCCAGCAGCTCCACAGGGGAGCTGTTTTTT. Its protein is CASSSTGELFF.

This clone has a handful of counts. This chain connects TRBV6-1 to TRBJ2-4; 8 bases agree with TRBD2. V lost 7 bases to trimming and J lost 9 bases; unmatched junction nucleotides: 11. Germline values: CDR1 MNHNS, CDR2 SASEGT. The CDR3 is made up of 14 amino acids. The CDR3 coding sequence is TGTGCCAGCACGGGAAGCGGGAGTGGGTTCATTCAGTACTTC. Its protein is CASTGSGSGFIQYF.

V usage is TRBV15 and J usage is TRBJ2-1; TRBD2 agrees at 7 bases. Germline V lookup: CDR1 LNHNV, CDR2 YYDKDF (reference sequence). The CDR3 covers 17 residues. V shed 2 bases and J 0 bases; nucleotides not matched to a gene: 7. CDR3 coding DNA: TGTGCCACCAGCAGAAGAAGCCTAGCGGACTCCTACAATGAGCAGTTCTTC. Protein sequence: CATSRRSLADSYNEQFF.

This chain links TRBV19 with TRBJ2-2; D gene unclear. This CDR3 has 15 residues. CDR1 is LNHDA, CDR2 SQIVND, per germline (reference sequence). The V end was cut by 2 bases, the J end by 2 bases, with 9 bases between. The CDR3 DNA sequence: TGTGCCAGTAGTATATCGTCCAGTAACACCGGGGAGCTGTTTTTT. It codes for CASSISSSNTGELFF.

As for this clone: Since a much larger clone is just one base distant, this may be a read error. Other DNA sequences in the sample encode the same CDR3. The chain is built from TRBV7-2 and TRBJ1-2; TRBD1 is a possible D gene (5 bases). This CDR3 has 17 residues. CDR1 and CDR2 (germline): SGHTA, FQGNSA. Here the CDR3 DNA reads TGTGCCAGTAGCTTAATTGTCGGGGCTTATAGCGGCTATGGCTACACCTTC. Protein product: CASSLIVGAYSGYGYTF.

Comment on this clone: Other DNA sequences within the sample encode an identical CDR3. The J gene is TRBJ2-7, the V gene TRBV7-3, with TRBD2 matching over 7 bases. The V gene end was trimmed by 5 bases and the J gene end by 2 bases; junction bases not matched to a gene: 3. CDR1 and CDR2 from the germline V gene are SGHTA and FQGTGA. The CDR3 loop spans 13 amino acids. The CDR3: CASSPSGTYEQYF. Here the CDR3 DNA reads TGTGCCAGCAGCCCTAGCGGCACCTACGAGCAGTACTTC.

This clone occurred many times. The chain has TRBV2 and TRBJ1-2; D is unresolved. Trimming took off 4 bases at V and 2 bases at J, with 14 bases between the two ends. Germline V lookup: CDR1 SNHLY, CDR2 FYNNEI. The CDR3 runs 15 residues. The CDR3 bases are TGTGCCAGCAGTGTTTTGGCGGGCAGCAACTATGGCTACACCTTC. Protein: CASSVLAGSNYGYTF.